This T cell receptor (beta chain) was captured in a study of neurological immune-mediated disorders. This clonotype was observed at least ten times. Its antigen remains unknown. The time point is: technical triplicate 1. For sorted libraries, the input was about 930,000 CD4+ or CD8+ T cells. Study-level results: It was HTLV-1-associated myelopathy that showed the most TCR clonal expansion, while multiple sclerosis showed the least, falling below healthy controls.

cDNA was made by 5'RACE with 10-nucleotide random UMIs. In each sequencing run, over 180 million TCR-beta sequences were generated from 15-18 subjects. TCRdb redid the calling of the 5' RACE reads with MiXCR, one entry per CDR3 protein. The sample yields tens of thousands of distinct CDR3 sequences, roughly 13% seen once. The CDR3 has 13 amino acids. The germline CDR1 and CDR2 sequences are SGHRS and YFSETQ. Trimming removed 4 bases at V and 5 bases at J, with 10 bases between. The sequence was obtained from a female donor with HTLV-1-associated myelopathy (HAM/TSP). J is TRBJ2-1 and V is TRBV5-1; D is perhaps TRBD2 (5 bases). Sequencing was carried out using CD4+ T cells from blood. The CDR3 DNA reads as TGCGCCAGCAGCACCCGGGGTAACAATGAGCAGTTCTTC. Translating it yields CASSTRGNNEQFF.